This record looks at one TCR beta chain sequence and its context. TCRdb keeps only in-frame clones here, not all; method: immunoSEQ multiplex PCR. The table has some 980,000 clones, 76% seen once. The data are from a study of shared clonotypes between healthy human individuals. Sequenced material: memory CD4+ T cells sorted from blood. Noted subset: CD45RA-negative fraction. This TCR was sampled from a man aged 18 to 29 in good health.

The DNA for the CDR3 is TGTGCCAGCAGCGTCGGGACAGTCCCGAATGAAAAACTGTTTTTT. This gives the protein CASSVGTVPNEKLFF. The chain couples TRBV9 to TRBJ1-4; 7 nucleotides align to TRBD1. Germline CDR1 SGDLS, CDR2 YYNGEE. V lost 2 bases to trimming and J lost 5 bases; unmatched junction nucleotides: 6. CDR3 length: 15 residues. The full variable domain, its missing parts supplied by reference TRBV9 and TRBJ1-4, is DSGVTQTPKHLITATGQRVTLRCSPRSGDLSVYWYQQSLDQGLQFLIQYYNGEERAKGNILERFSAQQFPDLHSELNLSSLELGDSALYFCASSVGTVPNEKLFFGSGTQLSVL.